There are a few counts of the clone carrying this T cell receptor (beta chain). The germline gives CDR1 LGHNA, CDR2 YNFKEQ. CDR3 length equals 15 residues. The V end was cut by 3 bases, the J end by 0 bases, with 10 bases between. The use of a sample-barcoded 5' primer and a J-beta primer mix characterized a second PCR of about 7 to 12 cycles. Each sample yielded at least 3 million CDR3-containing paired-end reads. TCRdb reprocessed the 5' RACE reads with MiXCR, giving one entry per CDR3 protein. Of roughly 700,000 distinct CDR3 sequences listed, approximately 25% are singletons. Each donor had approximately 10 milliliters of peripheral blood drawn. The data were obtained in a study of blood T cells in healthy people across ages. The data also belong to a second study, concerning T cells of mothers and their children.

Sequences were obtained from blood. This sequence joins TRBV4-2 and TRBJ2-3; D is possibly TRBD2 (5 bases). The source is a boy aged 10-17 years in good health. The DNA for the CDR3 is TGTGCCAGCAGCCAGAGTAGCGAGAGCACAGATACGCAGTATTTT. Translated: CASSQSSESTDTQYF.